This TCR beta chain originates from a study of identical twins. From germline, CDR1 is MNHNS and CDR2 SASEGT. The CDR3 length is 16 residues. V gave up 1 base and J gave up 2 bases; unmatched junction bases: 4. TCRdb processed the 5' RACE reads anew with MiXCR; each CDR3 protein has one entry. Of about 1.7 million distinct CDR3 sequences listed, under 35% are singletons. Sequences were obtained from cord blood. The chain has TRBV6-1 and TRBJ1-4; 7 positions agree with TRBD1. The source of this sequence is a newborn girl in good health. The CDR3 spells CASSEEGRGTNEKLFF. The CDR3 bases are TGTGCCAGCAGTGAAGAGGGCAGGGGGACTAATGAAAAACTGTTTTTT.